This entry features one T cell receptor (beta chain) sequence. CDR3 length: 16 residues. Profiled with immunoSEQ multiplex PCR; TCRdb holds only in-frame clones, not every one. The sample lists just under 350,000 clones; about 89% were seen once. This sample stems from a study of blood T cell repertoires in COVID-19. Turning to the study itself: The origin of the acute and convalescent COVID-19 samples was the United States, Italy and Spain. Sample material is recorded as cDNA or gDNA derived from T cells, B-cell-depleted T cells, or PBMCs.

The V gene is TRBV12-1, the J gene TRBJ1-5. TRBV12-1 is a documented pseudogene. Input material: peripheral blood. This TCR was sampled from a woman between 50 and 59 years old with COVID-19, enrolled during active disease. The CDR3 DNA follows: TGTGCCAGACCCCACGAGGGTTCCCCTTCGAGTCAGCCCCAGCATTTT. Translated, it gives CARPHEGSPSSQPQHF.